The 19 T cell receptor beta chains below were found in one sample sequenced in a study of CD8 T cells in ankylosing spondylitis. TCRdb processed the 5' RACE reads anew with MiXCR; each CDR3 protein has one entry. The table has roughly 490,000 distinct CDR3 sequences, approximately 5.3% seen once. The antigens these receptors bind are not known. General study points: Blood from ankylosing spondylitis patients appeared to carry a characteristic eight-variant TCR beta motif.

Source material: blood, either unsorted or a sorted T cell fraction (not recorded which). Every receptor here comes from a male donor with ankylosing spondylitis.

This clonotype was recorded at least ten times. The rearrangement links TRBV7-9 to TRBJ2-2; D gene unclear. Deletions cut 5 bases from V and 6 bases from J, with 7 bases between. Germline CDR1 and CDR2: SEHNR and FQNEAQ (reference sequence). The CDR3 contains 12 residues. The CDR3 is CASSVRSGELFF. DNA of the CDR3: TGTGCCAGCAGCGTACGATCCGGGGAGCTGTTTTTT. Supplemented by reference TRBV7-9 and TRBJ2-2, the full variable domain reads DTGVSQNPRHKITKRGQNVTFRCDPISEHNRLYWYRQTLGQGPEFLTYFQNEAQLEKSRLLSDRFSAERPKGSFSTLEIQRTEQGDSAMYLCASSVRSGELFFGEGSRLTVL.

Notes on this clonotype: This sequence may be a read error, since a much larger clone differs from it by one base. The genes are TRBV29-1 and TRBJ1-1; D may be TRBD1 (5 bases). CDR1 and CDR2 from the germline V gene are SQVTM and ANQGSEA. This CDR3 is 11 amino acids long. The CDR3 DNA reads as TGCAGCGTTTCCAGGGTCACTGAAGCTCTCTTT. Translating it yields CSVSRVTEALF.

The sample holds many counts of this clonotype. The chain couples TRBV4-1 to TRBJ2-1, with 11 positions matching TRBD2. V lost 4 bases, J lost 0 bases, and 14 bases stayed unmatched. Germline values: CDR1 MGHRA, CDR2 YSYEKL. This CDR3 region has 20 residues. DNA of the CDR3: TGCGCCAGCAGCCCCTCTGGGGGACTAGCGGCATATTCCTCCTACAATGAGCAGTTCTTC. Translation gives CASSPSGGLAAYSSYNEQFF.

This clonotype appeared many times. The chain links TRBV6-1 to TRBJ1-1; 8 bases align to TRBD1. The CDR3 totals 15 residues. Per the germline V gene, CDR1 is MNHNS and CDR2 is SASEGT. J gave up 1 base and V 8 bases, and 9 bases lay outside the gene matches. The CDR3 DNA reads TGTGCCAGCGCACGAACAGGGGGTCAGAACACTGAAGCTTTCTTT. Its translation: CASARTGGQNTEAFF.

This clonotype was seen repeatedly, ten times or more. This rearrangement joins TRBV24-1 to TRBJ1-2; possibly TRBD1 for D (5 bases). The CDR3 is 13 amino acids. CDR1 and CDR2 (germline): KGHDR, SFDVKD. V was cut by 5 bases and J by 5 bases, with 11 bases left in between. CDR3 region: CATSVSGGYGYTF. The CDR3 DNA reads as TGTGCCACCAGTGTATCTGGGGGATATGGCTACACCTTC.

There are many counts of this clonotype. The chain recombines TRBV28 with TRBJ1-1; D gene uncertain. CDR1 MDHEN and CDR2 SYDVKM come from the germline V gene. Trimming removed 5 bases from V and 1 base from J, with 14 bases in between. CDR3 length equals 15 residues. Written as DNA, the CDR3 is TGTGCCAGCAGTGTCCGGGCAAGGTGGAACACTGAAGCTTTCTTT. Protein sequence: CASSVRARWNTEAFF.

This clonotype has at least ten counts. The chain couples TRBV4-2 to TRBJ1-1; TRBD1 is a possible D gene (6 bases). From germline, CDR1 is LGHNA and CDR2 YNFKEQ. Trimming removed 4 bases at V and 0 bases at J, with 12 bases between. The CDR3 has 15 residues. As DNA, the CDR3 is TGTGCCAGCAGCCTAGGAGGGGGGGTGAACACTGAAGCTTTCTTT. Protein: CASSLGGGVNTEAFF.

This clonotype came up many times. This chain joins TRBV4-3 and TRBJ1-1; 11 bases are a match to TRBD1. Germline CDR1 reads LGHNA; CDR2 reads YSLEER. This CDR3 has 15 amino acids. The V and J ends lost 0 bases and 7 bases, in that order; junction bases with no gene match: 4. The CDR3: CASSQEWTGGLEAFF. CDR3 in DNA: TGCGCCAGCAGCCAAGAATGGACAGGGGGCCTTGAAGCTTTCTTT.

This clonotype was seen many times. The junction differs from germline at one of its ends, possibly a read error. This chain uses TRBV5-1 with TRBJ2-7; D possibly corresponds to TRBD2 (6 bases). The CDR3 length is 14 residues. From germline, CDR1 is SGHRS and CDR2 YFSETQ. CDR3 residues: CASSLVAGSYEQYF. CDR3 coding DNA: TGTGCCAGCAGCTTGGTGGCGGGATCCTACGAGCAGTACTTC.

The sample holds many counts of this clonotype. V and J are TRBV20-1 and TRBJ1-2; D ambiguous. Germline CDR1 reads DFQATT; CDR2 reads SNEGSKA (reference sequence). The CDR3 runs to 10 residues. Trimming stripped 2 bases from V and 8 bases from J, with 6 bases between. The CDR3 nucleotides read TGCAGTGCTAGAATTAGGGGCTACACCTTC. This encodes CSARIRGYTF.

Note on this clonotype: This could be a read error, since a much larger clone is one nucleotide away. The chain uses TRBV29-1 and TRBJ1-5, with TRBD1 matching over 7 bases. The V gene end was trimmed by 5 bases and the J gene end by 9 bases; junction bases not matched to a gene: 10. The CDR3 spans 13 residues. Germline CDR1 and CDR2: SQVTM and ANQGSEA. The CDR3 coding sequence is TGCAGCGTTTCAGGACAGGCCGACCCGCCCCAGCATTTT. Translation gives CSVSGQADPPQHF.

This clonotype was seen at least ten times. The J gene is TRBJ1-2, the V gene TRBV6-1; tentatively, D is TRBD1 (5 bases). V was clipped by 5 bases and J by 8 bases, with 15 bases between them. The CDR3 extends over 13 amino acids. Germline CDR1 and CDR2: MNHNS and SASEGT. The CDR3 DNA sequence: TGTGCCAGCAGTCAGACCAGGGTGGGCGGCTACACCTTC. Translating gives CASSQTRVGGYTF.

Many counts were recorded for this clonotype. This CDR3 is CATSRYQGFAPNQPQHF. The CDR3, as DNA: TGTGCCACCAGCAGATACCAGGGATTCGCACCCAATCAGCCCCAGCATTTT. The chain has TRBV15 and TRBJ1-5; D may be TRBD1 (5 bases). Germline CDR1 reads LNHNV; CDR2 reads YYDKDF (reference sequence). V was pared by 2 bases and J by 3 bases, with 17 bases between. This CDR3 contains 17 residues.

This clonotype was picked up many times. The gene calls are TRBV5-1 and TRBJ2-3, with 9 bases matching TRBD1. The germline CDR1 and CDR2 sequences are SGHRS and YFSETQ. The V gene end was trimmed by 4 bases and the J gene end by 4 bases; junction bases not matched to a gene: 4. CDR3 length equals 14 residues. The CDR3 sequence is CASSQGQGSDTQYF. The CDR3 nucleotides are TGCGCCAGCAGCCAAGGACAGGGGTCAGATACGCAGTATTTT.

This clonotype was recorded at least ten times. The CDR3 sequence is CSANQAGNQPQHF. CDR3 in DNA: TGCAGTGCTAACCAAGCGGGCAATCAGCCCCAGCATTTT. The chain combines TRBV20-1 with TRBJ1-5, with unresolved D. V was shortened by 4 bases and J by 2 bases, with 9 bases between the two germline ends. CDR3 length: 13 residues. Per the germline V gene, CDR1 is DFQATT and CDR2 is SNEGSKA (reference sequence).

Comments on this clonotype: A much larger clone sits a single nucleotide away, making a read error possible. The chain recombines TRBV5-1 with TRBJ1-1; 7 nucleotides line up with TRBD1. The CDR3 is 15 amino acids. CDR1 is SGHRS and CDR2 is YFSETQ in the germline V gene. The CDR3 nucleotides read TGCGCCAGCAGCTTGGAAGGACAGGTGAACACTGAAGCTTTATTT. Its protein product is CASSLEGQVNTEALF.

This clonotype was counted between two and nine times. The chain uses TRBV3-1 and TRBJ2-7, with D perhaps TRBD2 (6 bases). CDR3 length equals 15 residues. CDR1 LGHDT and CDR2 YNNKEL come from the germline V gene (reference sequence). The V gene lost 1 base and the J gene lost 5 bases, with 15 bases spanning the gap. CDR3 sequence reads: CASSQGRSGVNEQYF. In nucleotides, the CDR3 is TGTGCCAGCAGCCAAGGGAGATCGGGGGTCAACGAGCAGTACTTC.

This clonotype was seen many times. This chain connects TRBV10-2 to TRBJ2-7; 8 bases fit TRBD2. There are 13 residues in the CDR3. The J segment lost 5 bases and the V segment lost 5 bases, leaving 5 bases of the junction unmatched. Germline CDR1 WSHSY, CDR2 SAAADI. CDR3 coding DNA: TGCGCCAGCAGTATAGCGGGATGGAACGAGCAGTACTTC. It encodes CASSIAGWNEQYF.

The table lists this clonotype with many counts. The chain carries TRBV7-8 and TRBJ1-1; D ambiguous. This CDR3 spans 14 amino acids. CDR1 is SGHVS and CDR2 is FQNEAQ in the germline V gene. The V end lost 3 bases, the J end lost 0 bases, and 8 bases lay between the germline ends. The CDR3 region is CASSFRNMNTEAFF. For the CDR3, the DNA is TGTGCCAGCAGCTTTAGGAACATGAACACTGAAGCTTTCTTT.